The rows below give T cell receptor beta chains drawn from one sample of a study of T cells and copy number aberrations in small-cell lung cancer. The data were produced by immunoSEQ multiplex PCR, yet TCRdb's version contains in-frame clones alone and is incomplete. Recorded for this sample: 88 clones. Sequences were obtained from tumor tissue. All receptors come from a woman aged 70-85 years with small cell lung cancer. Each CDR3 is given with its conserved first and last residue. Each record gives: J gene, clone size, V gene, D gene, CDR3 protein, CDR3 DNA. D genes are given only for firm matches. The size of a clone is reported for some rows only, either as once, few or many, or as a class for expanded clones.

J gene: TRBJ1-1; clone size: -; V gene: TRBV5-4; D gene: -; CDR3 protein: CASRGMNTEAFF; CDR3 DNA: TGTGCCAGCAGGGGGATGAACACTGAAGCTTTCTTT
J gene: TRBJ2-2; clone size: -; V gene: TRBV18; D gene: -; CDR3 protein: CASSDTQGTGELFF; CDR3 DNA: TGTGCCAGCTCGGATACGCAGGGAACCGGGGAGCTGTTTTTT
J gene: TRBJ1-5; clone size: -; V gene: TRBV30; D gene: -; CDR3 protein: CAWKKGLNQPQHF; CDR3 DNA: TGTGCCTGGAAAAAGGGGCTGAATCAGCCCCAGCATTTT
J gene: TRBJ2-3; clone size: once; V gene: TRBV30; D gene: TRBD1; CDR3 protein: CAWSVMGQGFRTDTQYF; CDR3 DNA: TGTGCCTGGAGTGTTATGGGACAGGGATTCAGGACAGATACGCAGTATTTT
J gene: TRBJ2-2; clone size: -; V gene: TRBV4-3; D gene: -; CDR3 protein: CASSRYPKGDTGELFF; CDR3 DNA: TGCGCCAGCAGCCGGTACCCTAAGGGGGATACCGGGGAGCTGTTTTTT
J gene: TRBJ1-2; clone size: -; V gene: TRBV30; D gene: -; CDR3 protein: CASWAYVRGYTF; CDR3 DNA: TGTGCCTCTTGGGCATACGTAAGAGGCTACACCTTC
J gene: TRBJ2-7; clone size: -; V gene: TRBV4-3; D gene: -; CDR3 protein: CASLFGGGEFYEQYF; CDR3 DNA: TGCGCCAGTCTCTTCGGCGGCGGGGAATTCTACGAGCAGTACTTC
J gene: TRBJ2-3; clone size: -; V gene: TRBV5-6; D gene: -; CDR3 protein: CASSLPGDDTQYF; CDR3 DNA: TGTGCCAGCAGCTTGCCAGGGGACGATACGCAGTATTTT
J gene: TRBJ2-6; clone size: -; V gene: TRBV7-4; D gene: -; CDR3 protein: CASSYRSSSQSRANVLTF; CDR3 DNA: TGTGCCAGCAGCTATCGCTCCAGCTCACAAAGTCGGGCCAACGTCCTGACTTTC
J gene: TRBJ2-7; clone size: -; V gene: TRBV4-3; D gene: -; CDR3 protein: CASSGGPGSYEQYF; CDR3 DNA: TGCGCCAGCAGCGGAGGGCCCGGCTCCTACGAGCAGTACTTC
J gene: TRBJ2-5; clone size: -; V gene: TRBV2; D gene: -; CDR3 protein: CASSVRAEPGTQYF; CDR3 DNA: TGTGCCAGCAGTGTTAGGGCTGAGCCCGGGACCCAGTACTTC
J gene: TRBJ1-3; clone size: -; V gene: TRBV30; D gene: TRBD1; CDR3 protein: CAWRGQAGNTIYF; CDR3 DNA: TGTGCCTGGAGAGGACAGGCTGGAAACACCATATATTTT
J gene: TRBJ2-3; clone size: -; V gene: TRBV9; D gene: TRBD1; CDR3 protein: CASSPGQGPDTQYF; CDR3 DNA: TGTGCCAGCAGCCCGGGACAGGGCCCAGATACGCAGTATTTT
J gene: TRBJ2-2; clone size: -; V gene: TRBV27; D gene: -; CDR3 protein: CASSPRWGSGELFF; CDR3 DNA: TGTGCCAGCAGCCCACGGTGGGGGTCCGGGGAGCTGTTTTTT
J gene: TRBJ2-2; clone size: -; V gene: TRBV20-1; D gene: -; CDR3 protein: CSQICGELFF; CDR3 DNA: TGCAGCCAGATCTGTGGGGAGCTGTTTTTT
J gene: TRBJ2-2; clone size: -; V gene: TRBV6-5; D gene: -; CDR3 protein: CASSNQTPGPRELFF; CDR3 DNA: TGTGCCAGCAGTAACCAAACACCGGGGCCAAGGGAGCTGTTTTTT
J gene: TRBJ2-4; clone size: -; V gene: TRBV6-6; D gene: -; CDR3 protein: CASAGPGGAKNIQYF; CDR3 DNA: TGTGCCAGCGCCGGACCCGGGGGAGCCAAAAACATTCAGTACTTC
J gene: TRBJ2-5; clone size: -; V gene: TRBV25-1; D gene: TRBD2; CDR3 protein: CASSEGSGREQETQYF; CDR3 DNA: TGTGCCAGCAGTGAAGGGTCGGGGCGGGAGCAAGAGACCCAGTACTTC
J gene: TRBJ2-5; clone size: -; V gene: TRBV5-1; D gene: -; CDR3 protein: CASSSNFQETQYF; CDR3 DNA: TGCGCCAGCAGCTCCAACTTCCAAGAGACCCAGTACTTC
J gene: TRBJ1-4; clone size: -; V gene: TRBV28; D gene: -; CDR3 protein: CASSLRRIGEKLFF; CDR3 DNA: TGTGCCAGCAGTTTGAGAAGGATTGGGGAAAAACTGTTTTTT
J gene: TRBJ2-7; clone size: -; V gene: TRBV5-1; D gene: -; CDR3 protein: CASSLDGIRPAYEQYF; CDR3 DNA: TGCGCCAGCAGCTTGGATGGCATCAGACCGGCCTACGAGCAGTACTTC
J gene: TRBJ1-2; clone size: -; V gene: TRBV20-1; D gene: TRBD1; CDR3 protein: CSAPGGYGYTF; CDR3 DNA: TGCAGTGCCCCAGGGGGGTATGGCTACACCTTC
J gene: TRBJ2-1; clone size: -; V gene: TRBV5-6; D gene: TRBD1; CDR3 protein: CASSFLWDRAYNEQFF; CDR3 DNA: TGTGCCAGCAGCTTTCTGTGGGACAGGGCCTACAATGAGCAGTTCTTC
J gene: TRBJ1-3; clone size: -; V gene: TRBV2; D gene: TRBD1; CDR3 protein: CASTRDRGSGNTIYF; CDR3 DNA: TGTGCCAGCACCCGAGACAGGGGCTCTGGAAACACCATATATTTT